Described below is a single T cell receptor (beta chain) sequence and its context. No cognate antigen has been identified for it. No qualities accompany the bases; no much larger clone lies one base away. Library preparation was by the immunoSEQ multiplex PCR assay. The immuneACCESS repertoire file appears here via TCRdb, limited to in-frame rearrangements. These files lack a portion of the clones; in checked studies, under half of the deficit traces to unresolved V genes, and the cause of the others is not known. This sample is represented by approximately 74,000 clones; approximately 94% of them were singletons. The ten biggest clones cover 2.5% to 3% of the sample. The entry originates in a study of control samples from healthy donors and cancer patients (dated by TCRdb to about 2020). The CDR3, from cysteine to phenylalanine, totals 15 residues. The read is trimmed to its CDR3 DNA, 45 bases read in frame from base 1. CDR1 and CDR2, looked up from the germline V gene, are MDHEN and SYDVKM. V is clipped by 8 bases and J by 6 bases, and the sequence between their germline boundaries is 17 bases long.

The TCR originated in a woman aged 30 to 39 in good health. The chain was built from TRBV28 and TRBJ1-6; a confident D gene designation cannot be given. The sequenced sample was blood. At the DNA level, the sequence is TGTGCCAGCCAATGGGTCCGGGAGACTAATTCACCCCTCCACTTT. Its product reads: CASQWVRETNSPLHF.